This T cell receptor (beta chain) stems from a study of blood T cell repertoires in COVID-19. Study information: The origin of the acute and convalescent COVID-19 samples was the United States, Italy and Spain.

Germline CDR1 is SNHLY and CDR2 is FYNNEI. V was clipped by 3 bases and J by 6 bases, with 3 bases between them. There are 10 residues in the CDR3. The table came from immunoSEQ multiplex PCR; TCRdb's copy has only in-frame clones and leaves some out. The sample lists around 440,000 clones, roughly 88% occurring once. The TCR was taken from a woman in her fifties or sixties with COVID-19, enrolled during active disease. The rearrangement uses TRBV2 and TRBJ2-7; D gene ambiguous. The sample consisted of peripheral blood. CDR3 sequence: CASSEAEQYF. DNA of the CDR3: TGTGCCAGCAGTGAGGCCGAGCAGTACTTC.